The T cell receptor (beta chain) under discussion was sequenced for a study of T cell responses to AZD1222 COVID-19 vaccine. Germline CDR1 and CDR2: KGHSH and LQKENI. The CDR3 spans 13 residues. V lost 5 bases and J lost 0, with 4 bases in between. Using immunoSEQ multiplex PCR, the repertoire was profiled, and TCRdb retains in-frame clones only, with some absent. The table lists some 140,000 clones, roughly nine tenths of them singletons, with roughly 3.1% in the top ten. The TCR was taken from an adult in good health. This sequence joins TRBV18 and TRBJ2-2; no definite D call. The sample in question was peripheral blood, obtained on day 0 of AZD1222 vaccination. CDR3: CASSRTNTGELFF. Here the CDR3 DNA reads TGTGCCAGCTCAAGGACGAACACCGGGGAGCTGTTTTTT. Full variable domain (outside the CDR3, taken from reference TRBV18 and TRBJ2-2): NAGVMQNPRHLVRRRGQEARLRCSPMKGHSHVYWYRQLPEEGLKFMVYLQKENIIDESGMPKERFSAEFPKEGPSILRIQQVVRGDSAAYFCASSRTNTGELFFGEGSRLTVL.